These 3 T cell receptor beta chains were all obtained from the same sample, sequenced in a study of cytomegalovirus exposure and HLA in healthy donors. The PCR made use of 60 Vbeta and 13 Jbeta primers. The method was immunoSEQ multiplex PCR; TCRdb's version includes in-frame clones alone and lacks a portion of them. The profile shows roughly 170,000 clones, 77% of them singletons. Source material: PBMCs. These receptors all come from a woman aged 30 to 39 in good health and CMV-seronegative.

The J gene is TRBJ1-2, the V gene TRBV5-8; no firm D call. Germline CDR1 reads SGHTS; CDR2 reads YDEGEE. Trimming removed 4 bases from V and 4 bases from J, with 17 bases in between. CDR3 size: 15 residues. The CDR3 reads CASSPPGEGGYGYTF. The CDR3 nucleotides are TGTGCCAGCAGCCCCCCCGGGGAGGGAGGCTATGGCTACACCTTC. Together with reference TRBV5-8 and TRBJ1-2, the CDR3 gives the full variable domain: EAGVTQSPTHLIKTRGQQATLRCSPISGHTSVYWYQQALGLGLQFLLWYDEGEERNRGNFPPRFSGRQFPNYSSELNVNALELEDSALYLCASSPPGEGGYGYTFGSGTRLTVV.

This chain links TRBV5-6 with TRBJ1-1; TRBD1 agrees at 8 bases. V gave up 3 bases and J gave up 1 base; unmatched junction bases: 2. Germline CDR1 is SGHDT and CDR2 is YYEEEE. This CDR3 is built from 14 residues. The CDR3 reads CASSYGTGNTEAFF. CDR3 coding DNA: TGTGCCAGCAGCTACGGGACAGGGAACACTGAAGCTTTCTTT.

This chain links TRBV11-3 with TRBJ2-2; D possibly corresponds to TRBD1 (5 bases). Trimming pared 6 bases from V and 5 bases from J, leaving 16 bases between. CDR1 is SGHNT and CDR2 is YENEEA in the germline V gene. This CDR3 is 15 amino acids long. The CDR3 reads CASSPRDSSTGELFF. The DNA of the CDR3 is TGTGCCAGCAGTCCGCGTGACAGCTCAACCGGGGAGCTGTTTTTT.